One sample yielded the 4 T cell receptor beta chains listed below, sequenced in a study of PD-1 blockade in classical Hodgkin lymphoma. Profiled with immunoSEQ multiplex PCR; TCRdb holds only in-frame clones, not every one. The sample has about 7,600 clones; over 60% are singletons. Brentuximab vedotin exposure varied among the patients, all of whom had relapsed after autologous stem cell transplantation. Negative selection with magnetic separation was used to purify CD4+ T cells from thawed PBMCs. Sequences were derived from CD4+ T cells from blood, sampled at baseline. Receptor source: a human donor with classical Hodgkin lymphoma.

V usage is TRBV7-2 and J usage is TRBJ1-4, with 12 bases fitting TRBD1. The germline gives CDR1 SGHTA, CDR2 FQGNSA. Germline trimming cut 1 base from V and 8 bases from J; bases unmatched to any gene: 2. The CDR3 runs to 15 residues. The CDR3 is CASSLGGTGGEKLFF. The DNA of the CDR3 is TGTGCCAGCAGCTTAGGGGGGACAGGGGGCGAAAAACTGTTTTTT.

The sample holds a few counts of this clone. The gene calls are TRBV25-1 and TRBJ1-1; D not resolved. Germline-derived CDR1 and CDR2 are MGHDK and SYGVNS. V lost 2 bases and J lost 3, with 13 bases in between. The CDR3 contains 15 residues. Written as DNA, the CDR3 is TGTGCCAGCAGTGAAAAGCGTTATCCGGACACTGAAGCTTTCTTT. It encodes CASSEKRYPDTEAFF.

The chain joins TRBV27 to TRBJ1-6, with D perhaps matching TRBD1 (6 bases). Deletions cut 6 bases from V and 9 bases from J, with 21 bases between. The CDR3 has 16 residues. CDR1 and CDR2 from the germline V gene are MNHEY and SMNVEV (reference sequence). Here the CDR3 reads CASRSLGSGASSPLHF. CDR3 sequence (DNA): TGTGCCAGCAGAAGTTTAGGGTCGGGGGCCAGTTCACCCCTCCACTTT.

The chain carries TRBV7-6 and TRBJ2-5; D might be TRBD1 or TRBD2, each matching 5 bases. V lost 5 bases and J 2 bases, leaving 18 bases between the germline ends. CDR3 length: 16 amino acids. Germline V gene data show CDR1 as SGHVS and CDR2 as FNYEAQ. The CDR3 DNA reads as TGTGCCAGCAGCCCGGGACCACATATCGAGCAAGAGACCCAGTACTTC. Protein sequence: CASSPGPHIEQETQYF.